This TCR beta chain was captured in a study of cytomegalovirus exposure and HLA in healthy donors. Study-wide findings and caveats: It was around 160 TCR beta chains that were listed as cytomegalovirus-associated. Researchers reported from a later analysis that most CMV-associated TCR beta chains appeared HLA-restricted.

PCR involved 60 Vbeta and 13 Jbeta primers. Libraries were prepared by immunoSEQ multiplex PCR; TCRdb keeps only in-frame clonotypes and omits some of them. The data show fewer than 250,000 clones, with 80% to 85% seen just once and 1.1% held by the top ten. Trimming took 11 bases from V and 2 from J, leaving 18 bases between them. Germline loops: CDR1 MDHEN, CDR2 SYDVKM. This CDR3 has 15 amino acids. Nominally healthy donors provided the samples, though records likely missed some immune exposures. In the case of this clone: Its antigen remains unidentified.

The sample was PBMCs. J is TRBJ1-4 and V is TRBV28; D ambiguous. This TCR came from a woman aged 35 to 49 in good health and CMV-seronegative. The CDR3 region is CAACEAKATNEKLFF. The CDR3, as DNA: TGTGCCGCTTGCGAGGCTAAGGCGACTAATGAAAAACTGTTTTTT.